The 9 T cell receptor beta chains below come from one sample, sequenced in a study of prognosis after radiotherapy for stage I lung cancer. The authors amplified TCR beta CDR3 from genomic DNA using two-round multiplex PCR. Amplification in first-round PCR relied on primers specific to each TRBV and TRBJ gene. TCRdb processed the multiplex PCR reads anew with MiXCR; each CDR3 protein has one entry. This table holds 14,000 or so distinct CDR3 sequences, around 40% found once. The starting material was PBMCs, obtained before or after stereotactic body radiation therapy (not recorded which). These receptors came from a donor at least 50 years old with non-small cell lung cancer.

This clonotype was counted many times. The chain has TRBV18 and TRBJ1-5; the D gene is possibly TRBD1 (6 bases). Trimming cost V 6 bases and J 0 bases, with 18 bases left between them. This CDR3 has 17 residues. Germline V gene lookup returns CDR1 KGHSH and CDR2 LQKENI. Here the CDR3 reads CASSLSPGQDSNQPQHF. DNA for the CDR3: TGTGCCAGCTCGCTTAGTCCGGGACAAGATAGCAATCAGCCCCAGCATTTT.

The chain has TRBV5-1 and TRBJ2-3; D may correspond to TRBD1 or TRBD2 (6 bases each). Germline-derived CDR1 and CDR2 are SGHRS and YFSETQ. CDR3 size: 16 residues. V was cut by 7 bases and J by 1 base, with 19 bases left in between. The CDR3 coding sequence is TGCGCCAGCCACTCTAAGAGGGGGGCCGGCACAGATACGCAGTATTTT. Amino acid sequence: CASHSKRGAGTDTQYF.

The table lists this clonotype with many counts. The V gene is TRBV2, the J gene TRBJ1-2; 10 bases align to TRBD1. CDR1 and CDR2 from the germline V gene are SNHLY and FYNNEI. There are 14 residues in the CDR3. V was pared by 3 bases and J by 6 bases, with 4 bases of the junction left unmatched. CDR3 loop: CASSDQTGGNGYTF. CDR3 nucleotides: TGTGCCAGCAGTGACCAGACAGGGGGCAATGGCTACACCTTC.

This clonotype was seen at least ten times. V gene TRBV19 combines with J gene TRBJ2-3, with 10 bases aligning to TRBD2. The CDR3 has 15 amino acids. J lost 6 bases, V lost 6 bases, and 9 bases had no gene match. From germline, CDR1 is LNHDA and CDR2 SQIVND (reference sequence). CDR3 nucleotides: TGTGCCAGTAGCCTAACGACTAGCGGGTATGATACGCAGTATTTT. Amino acids: CASSLTTSGYDTQYF. The full variable domain, in which reference TRBV19 and TRBJ2-3 provide the parts outside the CDR3, is DGGITQSPKYLFRKEGQNVTLSCEQNLNHDAMYWYRQDPGQGLRLIYYSQIVNDFQKGDIAEGYSVSREKKESFPLTVTSAQKNPTAFYLCASSLTTSGYDTQYFGPGTRLTVL.

CDR3 sequence: CASSREYEQFF. DNA for the CDR3: TGTGCCAGCAGTAGGGAGTACGAGCAGTTCTTC. J is TRBJ2-1 and V is TRBV6-1, with D possibly TRBD2 on 5 matching bases. Trimming shortened V by 5 bases and J by 10 bases, and 9 bases separated the two germline ends. In germline, CDR1 is MNHNS, CDR2 SASEGT. The CDR3 runs to 11 residues.

This CDR3 is CASRSQGLPLPEAFF. CDR3 in DNA: TGTGCCAGCAGATCCCAGGGGCTACCCCTACCTGAAGCTTTCTTT. The rearrangement uses TRBV28 and TRBJ1-1; the D gene is possibly TRBD1 (6 bases). Trimming cost V 6 bases and J 6 bases, with 20 bases left between them. The CDR3 loop spans 15 amino acids. Germline V gene sequence: CDR1 MDHEN, CDR2 SYDVKM.

This clonotype was observed many times. The V call is TRBV6-1, the J call TRBJ1-1; D is unresolved. This CDR3 is 13 amino acids long. CDR1 MNHNS and CDR2 SASEGT come from the germline V gene. V was clipped by 6 bases and J by 4 bases, with 12 bases between them. CDR3 amino acids: CASSVQESTEAFF. CDR3 in DNA: TGTGCCAGCAGCGTCCAGGAGAGCACTGAAGCTTTCTTT.

For this clonotype: Since a far larger clone is one base different, this is likely a read error. J is TRBJ2-7 and V is TRBV5-8, with TRBD1 matching 7 bases. The germline V gene has CDR1 SGHTS and CDR2 YDEGEE. V was clipped by 4 bases and J by 3 bases; unmatched bases: 7. CDR3 length equals 14 residues. The DNA of the CDR3 is TGTGCCAGCAGCGAGGGGACAGCGATCTACGAGCAGTACTTC. Amino acid sequence: CASSEGTAIYEQYF.

This clonotype was counted ten times or more. V gene TRBV7-6 combines with J gene TRBJ2-7; a possible D gene is TRBD2 (6 bases). Germline V lookup: CDR1 SGHVS, CDR2 FNYEAQ. This CDR3 spans 11 amino acids. V was trimmed by 5 bases and J by 7 bases, leaving 9 bases between them. CDR3 sequence: CASSPGREQYF. CDR3 in DNA: TGTGCCAGCAGCCCGGGGAGGGAGCAGTACTTC. The full variable domain, rest sourced from reference TRBV7-6 and TRBJ2-7, is GAGVSQSPRYKVTKRGQDVALRCDPISGHVSLYWYRQALGQGPEFLTYFNYEAQQDKSGLPNDRFSAERPEGSISTLTIQRTEQRDSAMYRCASSPGREQYFGPGTRLTVT.